This T cell receptor (beta chain) was observed in a study of OX40 agonist ivuxolimab in advanced cancers. The V and J ends lost 4 bases and 4 bases, in that order; junction bases with no gene match: 9. Germline CDR1 reads KGHSH; CDR2 reads LQKENI. This CDR3 is built from 16 residues. Libraries were prepared by immunoSEQ multiplex PCR; TCRdb keeps only in-frame clonotypes and omits some of them. The repertoire holds about 37,000 clones, with around 85% as singletons. This TCR came from an adult with an advanced solid tumor such as melanoma, head and neck, liver or kidney cancer. The V and J genes are TRBV18 and TRBJ2-3, with 9 bases that match TRBD2. The sample was CD4+ or CD8+ T cells sorted from blood, taken in a trial of the OX40 agonist ivuxolimab. The CDR3 protein is CASSLLVAGAADTQYF. The CDR3 nucleotides read TGTGCCAGCTCACTCCTCGTAGCGGGGGCGGCAGATACGCAGTATTTT.